What follows are 25 T cell receptor beta chains derived from one specimen sequenced in a study of regulatory T cells in long-lasting Graves disease. For TCR beta, libraries came from iRepertoire HTBI primers and Arm-PCR of CDR3 regions. MiXCR, applied by TCRdb to the multiplex PCR reads, yields one record per CDR3 protein. In the table there are 400,000 to 500,000 distinct CDR3 sequences, 14% of which are singletons. The time point was: newly diagnosed GD, antithyroid drugs for less than 3 months. Extracted PBMC RNA gave rise to the TCR library. These records were also assigned to another study, of T cells in Graves' hyperthyroidism and ophthalmopathy.

The sequences come from peripheral blood mononuclear cells (PBMCs), collected at new diagnosis, from a patient treated with antithyroid drugs. The receptors originated from a woman aged 50 to 60 with Graves disease.

This chain joins TRBV7-3 and TRBJ2-1, with 9 bases fitting TRBD2. The germline V gene encodes CDR1 SGHTA and CDR2 FQGTGA. The V segment lost 5 bases and the J segment 8 bases; nucleotides outside the gene matches: 7. There are 14 residues in the CDR3. CDR3 in amino acids: CASSMGLAHDEQFF. The CDR3 region has the DNA TGTGCCAGCAGCATGGGACTAGCCCACGATGAGCAGTTCTTC.

The chain has TRBV6-2 or TRBV6-3 and TRBJ2-5; no firm D call. From germline, CDR1 is MNHEY and CDR2 SVGEGT. V lost 0 bases, J lost 1 base, and 9 bases lay in between. This CDR3 has 15 amino acids. In nucleotides, the CDR3 is TGTGCCAGCAGTTACTCGAGTTCAGTCCAAGAGACCCAGTACTTC. Its protein product is CASSYSSSVQETQYF.

This clonotype turned up a few times. V is TRBV12-3 or TRBV12-4 and J is TRBJ2-1, with a possible D match to TRBD1 (5 bases). The length of the CDR3 is 13 residues. Deletions cut 7 bases from V and 8 bases from J, with 15 bases between. Here the CDR3 reads CASIIQGGDEQFF. CDR3 bases: TGTGCCAGCATTATTCAGGGTGGGGATGAGCAGTTCTTC.

The genes are TRBV29-1 and TRBJ2-2; TRBD2 matches 8 bases. After removal of 4 bases from V and 5 bases from J, the junction contained 9 bases not matched to a gene. The CDR3 is made up of 15 amino acids. CDR1 is SQVTM, CDR2 ANQGSEA, per germline. The CDR3 protein is CSVVVWPSGTGELFF. The CDR3 nucleotides are TGCAGCGTTGTCGTCTGGCCTAGCGGGACCGGGGAGCTGTTTTTT.

This clonotype was found many times. CDR3 sequence reads: CSVEETGGWSYEQYF. CDR3 DNA sequence: TGCAGCGTTGAAGAAACAGGGGGCTGGTCCTACGAGCAGTACTTC. The V and J genes are TRBV29-1 and TRBJ2-7, with TRBD1 identical over 9 bases. Per germline, CDR1 SQVTM and CDR2 ANQGSEA. CDR3 length: 15 residues. V was pared by 0 bases and J by 1 base, with 4 bases of the junction left unmatched.

As regards this clonotype: With a much larger clone just one base away, this may be a read error. This chain joins TRBV6-1 and TRBJ1-1; D is ambiguous. In germline, CDR1 is MNHNS, CDR2 SASEGT. The CDR3 totals 12 residues. The CDR3 coding sequence is TGTGTCAGCAGGAACCCCTACACTGAAGCTTTCTTT. Protein sequence: CVSRNPYTEAFF.

CDR3 sequence (DNA): TGTGCCAGCAGCCAAGATCAGGGGTGGACAGATACGCAGTATTTT. Protein product: CASSQDQGWTDTQYF. The chain links TRBV3-1 to TRBJ2-3; the D gene is possibly TRBD1 (6 bases). Trimming left V 0 bases short and J 3 bases short, with 10 bases between. Germline V CDR1 and CDR2: LGHDT, YNNKEL (reference sequence). CDR3 size: 15 residues.

This clonotype was counted a few times. The chain carries TRBV7-9 and TRBJ1-2, with D unresolved. The ends were cut back, 8 bases at V and 5 bases at J, with 15 bases in the middle. Germline CDR1 SEHNR, CDR2 FQNEAQ (reference sequence). This CDR3 is built from 13 residues. CDR3 amino acids: CASENARLYGYTF. For the CDR3, the DNA is TGTGCCAGCGAGAATGCCAGACTGTATGGCTACACCTTC.

This clonotype has a count of ten or more. This chain joins TRBV2 and TRBJ2-7; D is undetermined. The V gene lost 8 bases and the J gene lost 7 bases, with 18 bases spanning the gap. Germline CDR1 and CDR2: SNHLY and FYNNEI. The length of the CDR3 is 13 residues. The CDR3 loop reads CASCVMISEEQYF. The CDR3 region has the DNA TGTGCCAGCTGCGTAATGATTAGTGAGGAGCAGTACTTC.

This clonotype has ten or more counts. The chain's CDR3 is CASTSAGEQFF. In DNA, the CDR3 is TGTGCCAGCACCTCCGCGGGGGAGCAGTTCTTC. The chain couples TRBV2 to TRBJ2-1, with D perhaps matching TRBD2 (6 bases). CDR1 is SNHLY and CDR2 is FYNNEI in the germline V gene. The V end lost 7 bases, the J end lost 10 bases, and 11 bases lay between the germline ends. The CDR3 totals 11 residues.

This clonotype was counted between two and nine times. The V call is TRBV2, the J call TRBJ1-2, with D hard to call. Germline V gene data show CDR1 as SNHLY and CDR2 as FYNNEI. V lost 2 bases and J 8 bases, leaving 15 bases between the germline ends. The CDR3 loop spans 14 amino acids. This CDR3 is CASSETQAAGGYTF. The CDR3 DNA is TGTGCCAGCAGTGAAACGCAGGCCGCCGGGGGCTACACCTTC. Supplemented by reference TRBV2 and TRBJ1-2, the full variable domain reads EPEVTQTPSHQVTQMGQEVILRCVPISNHLYFYWYRQILGQKVEFLVSFYNNEISEKSEIFDDQFSVERPDGSNFTLKIRSTKLEDSAMYFCASSETQAAGGYTFGSGTRLTVV.

This clonotype was seen ten or more times. The chain combines TRBV20-1 with TRBJ2-7, with TRBD1 matching over 7 bases. Per germline, CDR1 DFQATT and CDR2 SNEGSKA (reference sequence). CDR3 length equals 15 residues. After removal of 3 bases from V and 3 bases from J, the junction contained 11 bases not matched to a gene. The chain's CDR3 is CSASTRQGHYYEQYF. The CDR3 DNA sequence: TGCAGTGCTAGTACCAGACAGGGCCACTACTACGAGCAGTACTTC.

This clonotype showed up just a few times. The chain couples TRBV7-9 to TRBJ2-7; unclear D gene. There are 13 residues in the CDR3. The V gene lost 0 bases and the J gene lost 3 bases, with 6 bases spanning the gap. Germline CDR1 SEHNR, CDR2 FQNEAQ (reference sequence). CDR3 in DNA: TGTGCCAGCAGCTTAGCCCCAGTCTACGAGCAGTACTTC. This translates into CASSLAPVYEQYF.

This clonotype has more than one count but fewer than ten. This chain joins TRBV10-1 and TRBJ2-5; D remains ambiguous. With 0 bases removed from V and 4 bases from J, the gap between germline ends came to 9 bases. Looked up from germline, CDR1 is WNHNN and CDR2 is SYGVQD (reference sequence). The CDR3 has 14 residues. The CDR3 loop is CASSESSTSETQYF. The CDR3 DNA reads as TGCGCCAGCAGTGAGTCGTCGACCTCAGAGACCCAGTACTTC.

This clonotype was found many times. V usage is TRBV2 and J usage is TRBJ2-3; D is uncertain. In germline, CDR1 is SNHLY, CDR2 FYNNEI. V dropped 2 bases and J dropped 7 bases, with 7 bases sitting between them. The CDR3 runs 12 residues. CDR3 amino acids: CASSERVHTQYF. Here the CDR3 DNA reads TGTGCCAGCAGTGAAAGGGTTCATACGCAGTATTTT.

This clonotype was seen repeatedly, ten times or more. The chain recombines TRBV12-3 or TRBV12-4 with TRBJ2-5; D is perhaps TRBD1 or TRBD2 (7 bases each). Trimming took off 5 bases at V and 4 bases at J, with 14 bases between the two ends. The CDR3 consists of 14 residues. The CDR3 reads CASSIRGGGETQYF. In DNA form, the CDR3 reads TGTGCCAGCAGTATCAGGGGGGGAGGAGAGACCCAGTACTTC.

V gene TRBV11-3 combines with J gene TRBJ2-7; unclear D gene. Germline CDR1 reads SGHNT; CDR2 reads YENEEA. CDR3 length: 15 amino acids. Trimming cost V 5 bases and J 5 bases, with 19 bases left between them. Here the CDR3 reads CASSPGRPFYNEQYF. In DNA, the CDR3 is TGTGCCAGCAGCCCCGGACGGCCCTTTTACAACGAGCAGTACTTC.

This clonotype was recorded many times. This chain links TRBV3-1 with TRBJ2-7; 8 nucleotides agree with TRBD1. The CDR3 spans 13 residues. Trimming removed 4 bases from V and 6 bases from J; junction bases left unmatched: 5. Germline-derived CDR1 and CDR2 are LGHDT and YNNKEL (reference sequence). CDR3 nucleotides: TGTGCCAGCAGCCGGACAGGGTATCCCGAGCAGTACTTC. Translating it yields CASSRTGYPEQYF.

This clonotype was counted only a few times. J is TRBJ2-7 and V is TRBV28, with 7 bases matching TRBD1. The V gene's germline CDR1 is MDHEN and CDR2 SYDVKM. The V and J ends lost 7 bases and 3 bases, in that order; junction bases with no gene match: 9. This CDR3 has 14 residues. DNA for the CDR3: TGTGCCAGCAACTCGCCGACAGGGAACTACGAGCAGTACTTC. This gives the protein CASNSPTGNYEQYF.

This clonotype was recorded at least ten times. The chain joins TRBV28 to TRBJ1-4, with a weak D call TRBD1 (5 bases). Trimming shortened V by 5 bases and J by 6 bases, and 13 bases separated the two germline ends. Germline V gene lookup returns CDR1 MDHEN and CDR2 SYDVKM. The CDR3 is 14 amino acids. The CDR3 DNA is TGTGCCAGCAGTCTCTTTCGGGGGTATGAAAAACTGTTTTTT. This sequence encodes CASSLFRGYEKLFF. Based on the CDR3 plus reference TRBV28 and TRBJ1-4, the full variable domain is DVKVTQSSRYLVKRTGEKVFLECVQDMDHENMFWYRQDPGLGLRLIYFSYDVKMKEKGDIPEGYSVSREKKERFSLILESASTNQTSMYLCASSLFRGYEKLFFGSGTQLSVL.

The chain joins TRBV29-1 to TRBJ2-3; 8 bases are shared with TRBD1. The J call may be incorrect, as the DNA end agrees better with TRBJ2-5. CDR3 length: 13 residues. Germline V lookup: CDR1 SQVTM, CDR2 ANQGSEA. The CDR3 reads CSVDTGGSETQYF. The DNA of the CDR3 is TGCAGCGTTGACACAGGGGGTTCAGAGACCCAGTACTTC.

For this clonotype: Because it lacks the conserved phenylalanine or tryptophan at the end, this CDR3 is likely a read error. The chain recombines TRBV29-1 with TRBJ2-1; TRBD1 matches 9 bases. The tail of the sequence fits TRBJ2-5 better, so the J call may be wrong. Germline CDR1 is SQVTM and CDR2 is ANQGSEA. The CDR3 length is 13 residues. The CDR3 region is CSVAGTGLETQYL. CDR3 nucleotides: TGCAGCGTTGCCGGGACAGGGCTAGAGACCCAGTACCTC.

The chain employs TRBV6-1 and TRBJ2-1; D gene ambiguous. The germline V gene has CDR1 MNHNS and CDR2 SASEGT. The CDR3 covers 16 residues. V lost 5 bases and J 0 bases, leaving 14 bases between the germline ends. In nucleotides, the CDR3 is TGTGCCAGCAGTCCCCACCGACCGAACTCCTACAATGAGCAGTTCTTC. It encodes CASSPHRPNSYNEQFF.

This clonotype was observed at least ten times. The chain links TRBV2 to TRBJ2-7; D possibly corresponds to TRBD2 (6 bases). V lost 4 bases and J 3 bases, leaving 13 bases between the germline ends. Germline CDR1 and CDR2: SNHLY and FYNNEI. The CDR3 length is 14 residues. The CDR3 nucleotides read TGTGCCAGCAGTGGGGACTTGGGCCTCTACGAGCAGTACTTC. Amino acids: CASSGDLGLYEQYF.

The sample holds a few counts of this clonotype. The rearrangement uses TRBV6-5 and TRBJ2-2, with 14 bases identical to TRBD2. CDR3 length equals 19 residues. From germline, CDR1 is MNHEY and CDR2 SVGAGI. Trimming at V came to 0 bases and at J to 4 bases, leaving 7 bases not matched to a gene. CDR3 sequence reads: CASSYSRTSGRWATGELFF. The CDR3 nucleotides are TGTGCCAGCAGTTACTCAAGGACTAGCGGGAGGTGGGCCACCGGGGAGCTGTTTTTT.